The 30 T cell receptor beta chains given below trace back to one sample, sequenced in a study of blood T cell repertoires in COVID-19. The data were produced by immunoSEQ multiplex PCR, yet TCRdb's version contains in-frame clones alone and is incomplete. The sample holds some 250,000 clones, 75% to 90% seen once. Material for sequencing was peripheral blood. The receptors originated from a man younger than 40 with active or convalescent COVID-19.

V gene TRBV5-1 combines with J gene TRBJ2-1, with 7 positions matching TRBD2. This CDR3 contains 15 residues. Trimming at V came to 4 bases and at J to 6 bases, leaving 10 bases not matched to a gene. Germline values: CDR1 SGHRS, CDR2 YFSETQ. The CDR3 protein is CASSPGAGRLNEQFF. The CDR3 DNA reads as TGCGCCAGCAGCCCCGGAGCGGGAAGGCTCAATGAGCAGTTCTTC.

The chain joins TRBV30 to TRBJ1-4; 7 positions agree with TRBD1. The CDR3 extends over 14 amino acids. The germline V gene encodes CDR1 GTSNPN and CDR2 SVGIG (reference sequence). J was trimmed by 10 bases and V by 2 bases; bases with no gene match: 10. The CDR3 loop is CAWSTGTESLKLFF. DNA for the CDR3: TGTGCCTGGAGTACCGGGACAGAGAGCCTAAAACTGTTTTTT.

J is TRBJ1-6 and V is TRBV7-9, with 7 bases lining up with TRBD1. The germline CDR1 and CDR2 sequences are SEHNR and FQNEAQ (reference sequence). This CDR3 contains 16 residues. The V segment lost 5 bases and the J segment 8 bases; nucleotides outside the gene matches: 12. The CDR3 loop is CASSGRQGTIDSPLHF. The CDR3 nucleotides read TGTGCCAGCAGCGGACGACAGGGAACGATAGATTCACCCCTCCACTTT.

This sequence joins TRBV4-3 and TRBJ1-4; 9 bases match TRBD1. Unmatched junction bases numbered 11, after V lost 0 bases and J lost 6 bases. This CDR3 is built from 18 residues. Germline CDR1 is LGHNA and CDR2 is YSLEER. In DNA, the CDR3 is TGCGCCAGCAGCCAAGATCTAAGCGACGGGACAGGGTATGAAAAACTGTTTTTT. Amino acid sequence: CASSQDLSDGTGYEKLFF.

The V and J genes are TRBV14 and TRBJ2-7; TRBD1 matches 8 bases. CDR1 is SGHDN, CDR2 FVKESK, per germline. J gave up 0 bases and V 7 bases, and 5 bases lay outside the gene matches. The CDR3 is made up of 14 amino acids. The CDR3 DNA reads TGTGCCAGCAACCGACAGGGGAGCTCCTACGAGCAGTACTTC. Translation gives CASNRQGSSYEQYF.

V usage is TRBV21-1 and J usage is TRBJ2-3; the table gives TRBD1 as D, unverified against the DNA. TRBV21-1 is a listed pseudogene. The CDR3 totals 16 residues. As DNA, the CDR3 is TGTGCCAGCAGCAAATGGGACAGGGAAGTCACAGATACGCAGTATTTT. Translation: CASSKWDREVTDTQYF.

The CDR3 DNA reads as TGTGCCAGCTCGACAGGGAGGAACACTGAAGCTTTCTTT. Translated: CASSTGRNTEAFF. The rearrangement uses TRBV6-5 and TRBJ1-1; 7 bases line up with TRBD1. The CDR3 consists of 13 residues. CDR1 is MNHEY, CDR2 SVGAGI, per germline. J lost 1 base, V lost 8 bases, and 4 bases had no gene match.

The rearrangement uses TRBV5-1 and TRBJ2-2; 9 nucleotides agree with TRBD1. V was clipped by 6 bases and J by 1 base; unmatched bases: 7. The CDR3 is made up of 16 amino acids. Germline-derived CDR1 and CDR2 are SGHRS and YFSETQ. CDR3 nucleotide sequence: TGCGCCAGCACACAAACGACAGGGGGGAACACCGGGGAGCTGTTTTTT. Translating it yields CASTQTTGGNTGELFF. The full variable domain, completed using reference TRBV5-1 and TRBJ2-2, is KAGVTQTPRYLIKTRGQQVTLSCSPISGHRSVSWYQQTPGQGLQFLFEYFSETQRNKGNFPGRFSGRQFSNSRSEMNVSTLELGDSALYLCASTQTTGGNTGELFFGEGSRLTVL.

CDR3 sequence reads: CATSTRAGGNTDTQYF. CDR3 nucleotides: TGTGCCACCAGCACCAGAGCGGGGGGGAACACAGATACGCAGTATTTT. This chain connects TRBV15 to TRBJ2-3, with TRBD2 matching 10 bases. Germline V lookup: CDR1 LNHNV, CDR2 YYDKDF (reference sequence). The V gene end was trimmed by 4 bases and the J gene end by 2 bases; junction bases not matched to a gene: 6. The CDR3 runs to 16 residues. The full variable domain, with the rest looked up from reference TRBV15 and TRBJ2-3, is DAMVIQNPRYQVTQFGKPVTLSCSQTLNHNVMYWYQQKSSQAPKLLFHYYDKDFNNEADTPDNFQSRRPNTSFCFLDIRSPGLGDTAMYLCATSTRAGGNTDTQYFGPGTRLTVL.

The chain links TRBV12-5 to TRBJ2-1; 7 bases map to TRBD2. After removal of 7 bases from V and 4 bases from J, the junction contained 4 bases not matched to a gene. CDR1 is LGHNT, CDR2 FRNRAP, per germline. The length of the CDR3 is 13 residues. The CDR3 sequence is CASAPGGYNEQFF. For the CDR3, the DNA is TGTGCTAGTGCCCCCGGGGGGTACAATGAGCAGTTCTTC. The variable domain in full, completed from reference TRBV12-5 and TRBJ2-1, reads DARVTQTPRHKVTEMGQEVTMRCQPILGHNTVFWYRQTMMQGLELLAYFRNRAPLDDSGMPKDRFSAEMPDATLATLKIQPSEPRDSAVYFCASAPGGYNEQFFGPGTRLTVL.

CDR3 bases: TGTGCCACAAAGTTTCAGGGGATAGGCGACTACGAGCAGTACTTC. This codes for CATKFQGIGDYEQYF. V usage is TRBV19 and J usage is TRBJ2-7; TRBD1 might be the D (6 bases). Germline lookup yields CDR1 LNHDA and CDR2 SQIVND (reference sequence). CDR3 length: 15 residues. Trimming took 10 bases from V and 3 from J, leaving 22 bases between them. Looking up the rest from reference TRBV19 and TRBJ2-7 gives the full variable domain: DGGITQSPKYLFRKEGQNVTLSCEQNLNHDAMYWYRQDPGQGLRLIYYSQIVNDFQKGDIAEGYSVSREKKESFPLTVTSAQKNPTAFYLCATKFQGIGDYEQYFGPGTRLTVT.

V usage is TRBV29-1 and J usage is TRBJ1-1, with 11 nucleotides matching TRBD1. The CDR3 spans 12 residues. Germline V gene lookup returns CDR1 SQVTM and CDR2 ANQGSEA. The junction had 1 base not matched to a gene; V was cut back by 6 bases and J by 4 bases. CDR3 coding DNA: TGCAGCGTGGGGACAGGGGGCACTGAAGCTTTCTTT. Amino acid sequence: CSVGTGGTEAFF. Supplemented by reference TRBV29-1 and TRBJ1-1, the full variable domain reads SAVISQKPSRDICQRGTSLTIQCQVDSQVTMMFWYRQQPGQSLTLIATANQGSEATYESGFVIDKFPISRPNLTFSTLTVSNMSPEDSSIYLCSVGTGGTEAFFGQGTRLTVV.

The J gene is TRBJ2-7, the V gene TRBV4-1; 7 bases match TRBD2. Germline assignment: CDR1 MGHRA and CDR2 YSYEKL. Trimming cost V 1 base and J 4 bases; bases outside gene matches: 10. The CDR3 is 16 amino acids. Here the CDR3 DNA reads TGCGCCAGCAGCCAAGCGGCCCAGCGGGGATGGTACGAGCAGTACTTC. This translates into CASSQAAQRGWYEQYF.

CDR3 sequence: CASSLVREYEQYF. DNA for the CDR3: TGTGCCAGCAGCTTGGTTCGCGAGTACGAGCAGTACTTC. The chain has TRBV5-5 and TRBJ2-7; D is unclear. The CDR3 is 13 residues long. Germline lookup yields CDR1 SGHKS and CDR2 YYEKEE (reference sequence). V was trimmed by 0 bases and J by 4 bases, leaving 8 bases between them.

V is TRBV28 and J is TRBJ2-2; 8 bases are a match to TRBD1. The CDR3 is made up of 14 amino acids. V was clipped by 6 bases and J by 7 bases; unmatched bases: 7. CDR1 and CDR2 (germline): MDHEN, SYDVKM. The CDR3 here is CASSHRGFNGELFF. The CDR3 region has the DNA TGTGCCAGCAGCCACAGGGGGTTCAACGGGGAGCTGTTTTTT.

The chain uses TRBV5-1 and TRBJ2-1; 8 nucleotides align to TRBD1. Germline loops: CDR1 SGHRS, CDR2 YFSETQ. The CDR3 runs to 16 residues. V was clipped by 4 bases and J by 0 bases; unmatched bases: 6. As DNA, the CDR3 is TGCGCCAGCAGCCTTACAGGGGGTGTCTCCTACAATGAGCAGTTCTTC. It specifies CASSLTGGVSYNEQFF.

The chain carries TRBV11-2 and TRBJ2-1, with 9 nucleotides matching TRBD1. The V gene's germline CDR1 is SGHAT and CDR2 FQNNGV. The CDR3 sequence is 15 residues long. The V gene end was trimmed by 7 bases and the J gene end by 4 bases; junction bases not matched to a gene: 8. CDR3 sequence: CASTRDRVTYNEQFF. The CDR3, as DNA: TGTGCCAGCACCAGGGACAGGGTGACGTACAATGAGCAGTTCTTC.

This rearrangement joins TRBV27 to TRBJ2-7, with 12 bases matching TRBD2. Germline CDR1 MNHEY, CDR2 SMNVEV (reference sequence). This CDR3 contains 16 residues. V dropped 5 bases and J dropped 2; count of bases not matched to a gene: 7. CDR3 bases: TGTGCCAGCAGTCAGACTAGCGGGGGCCCTACCTACGAGCAGTACTTC. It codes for CASSQTSGGPTYEQYF.

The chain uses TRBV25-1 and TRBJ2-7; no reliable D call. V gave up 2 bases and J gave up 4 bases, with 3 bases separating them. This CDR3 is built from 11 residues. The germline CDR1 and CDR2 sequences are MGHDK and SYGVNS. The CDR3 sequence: CASSEAYEQYF. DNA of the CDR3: TGTGCCAGCAGTGAAGCGTACGAGCAGTACTTC.

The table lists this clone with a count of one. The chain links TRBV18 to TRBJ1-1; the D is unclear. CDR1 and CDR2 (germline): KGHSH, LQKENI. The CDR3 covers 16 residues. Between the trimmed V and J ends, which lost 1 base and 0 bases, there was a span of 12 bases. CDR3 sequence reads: CASSPLVGDLNTEAFF. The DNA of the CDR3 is TGTGCCAGCTCACCACTCGTCGGGGATTTGAACACTGAAGCTTTCTTT.

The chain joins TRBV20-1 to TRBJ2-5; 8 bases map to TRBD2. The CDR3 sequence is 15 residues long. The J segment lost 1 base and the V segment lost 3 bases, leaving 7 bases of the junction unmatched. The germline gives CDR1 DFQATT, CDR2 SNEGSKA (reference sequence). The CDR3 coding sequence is TGCAGTGCTAGTCGCGTAGCGGGGATCCAAGAGACCCAGTACTTC. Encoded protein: CSASRVAGIQETQYF.

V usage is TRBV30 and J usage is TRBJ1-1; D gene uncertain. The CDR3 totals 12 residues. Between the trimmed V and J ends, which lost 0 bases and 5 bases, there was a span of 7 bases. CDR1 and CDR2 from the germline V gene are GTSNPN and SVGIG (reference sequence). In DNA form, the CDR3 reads TGTGCCTGGAGTGTGGCCCGAACTGAAGCTTTCTTT. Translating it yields CAWSVARTEAFF. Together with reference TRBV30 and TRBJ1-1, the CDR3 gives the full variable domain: SQTIHQWPATLVQPVGSPLSLECTVEGTSNPNLYWYRQAAGRGLQLLFYSVGIGQISSEVPQNLSASRPQDRQFILSSKKLLLSDSGFYLCAWSVARTEAFFGQGTRLTVV.

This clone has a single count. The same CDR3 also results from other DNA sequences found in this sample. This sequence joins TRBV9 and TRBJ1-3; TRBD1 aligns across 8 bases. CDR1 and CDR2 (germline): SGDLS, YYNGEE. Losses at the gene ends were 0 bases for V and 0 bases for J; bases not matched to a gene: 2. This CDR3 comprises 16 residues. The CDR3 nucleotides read TGTGCCAGCAGCGTAGGACAGGGGAGCTCTGGAAACACCATATATTTT. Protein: CASSVGQGSSGNTIYF.

The CDR3 coding sequence is TGCGCCAGCGGCCCAGGGGACAGGGTGGGGAATGAGCAGTTCTTC. Amino acid sequence: CASGPGDRVGNEQFF. The V gene is TRBV10-1, the J gene TRBJ2-1; 9 positions agree with TRBD1. The length of the CDR3 is 15 residues. The germline V gene encodes CDR1 WNHNN and CDR2 SYGVQD (reference sequence). Unmatched junction bases numbered 12, after V lost 8 bases and J lost 7 bases.

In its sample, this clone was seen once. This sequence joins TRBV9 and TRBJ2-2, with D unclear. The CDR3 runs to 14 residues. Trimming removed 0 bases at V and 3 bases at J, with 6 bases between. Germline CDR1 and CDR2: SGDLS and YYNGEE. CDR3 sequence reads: CASSVAPDTGELFF. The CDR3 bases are TGTGCCAGCAGCGTAGCCCCTGACACCGGGGAGCTGTTTTTT.

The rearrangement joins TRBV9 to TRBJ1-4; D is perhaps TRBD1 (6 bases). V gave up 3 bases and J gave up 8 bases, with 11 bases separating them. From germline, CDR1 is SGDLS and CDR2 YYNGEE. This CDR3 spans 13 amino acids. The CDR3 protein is CASSETGAEKLFF. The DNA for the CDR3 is TGTGCCAGCAGCGAGACAGGTGCGGAAAAACTGTTTTTT.

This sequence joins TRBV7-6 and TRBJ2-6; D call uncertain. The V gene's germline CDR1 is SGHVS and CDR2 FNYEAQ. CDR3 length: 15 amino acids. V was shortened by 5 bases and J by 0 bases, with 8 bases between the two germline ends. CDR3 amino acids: CASSARSSGANVLTF. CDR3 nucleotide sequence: TGTGCCAGCAGCGCCCGGAGCTCTGGGGCCAACGTCCTGACTTTC.

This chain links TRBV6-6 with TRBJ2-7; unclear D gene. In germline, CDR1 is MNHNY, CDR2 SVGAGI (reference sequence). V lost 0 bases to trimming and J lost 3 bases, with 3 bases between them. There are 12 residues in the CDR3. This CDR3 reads CASSYSSYEQYF. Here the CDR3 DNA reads TGTGCCAGCAGTTACTCGAGCTACGAGCAGTACTTC.

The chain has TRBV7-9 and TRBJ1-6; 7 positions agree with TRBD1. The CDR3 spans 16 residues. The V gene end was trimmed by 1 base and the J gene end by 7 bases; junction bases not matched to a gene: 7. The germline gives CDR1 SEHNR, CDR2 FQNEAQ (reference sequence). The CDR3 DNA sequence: TGTGCCAGCAGCTTAGGGTCGGGACAGCCGAATTCACCCCTCCACTTT. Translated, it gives CASSLGSGQPNSPLHF. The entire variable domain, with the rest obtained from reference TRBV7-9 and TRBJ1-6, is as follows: DTGVSQNPRHKITKRGQNVTFRCDPISEHNRLYWYRQTLGQGPEFLTYFQNEAQLEKSRLLSDRFSAERPKGSFSTLEIQRTEQGDSAMYLCASSLGSGQPNSPLHFGNGTRLTVT.

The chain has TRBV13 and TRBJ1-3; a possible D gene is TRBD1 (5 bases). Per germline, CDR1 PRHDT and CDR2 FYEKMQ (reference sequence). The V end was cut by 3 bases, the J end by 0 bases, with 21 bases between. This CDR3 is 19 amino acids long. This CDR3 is CASSFRGWSEGSSGNTIYF. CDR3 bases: TGTGCCAGCAGCTTTCGTGGGTGGTCGGAGGGGAGCTCTGGAAACACCATATATTTT.